Below are 16 T cell receptor beta chains sequenced from a single sample in a study of cytomegalovirus exposure and HLA in healthy donors (dated by TCRdb to 2016 to 2017). The protocol used for the library was the immunoSEQ multiplex PCR assay. The multiplex PCR relied on a mix of 60 forward primers for TCR Vbeta segments and 13 reverse primers for TCR Jbeta segments. TCRdb limited this immuneACCESS table to in-frame rearrangements with V and J called. A share of clones is missing; checked studies link under half to unresolved V genes, and the rest is unexplained. Across this sample there are under 200,000 clones, with about four fifths seen only once. Under 7% of the sample is in the top ten clones. Sequencing used PBMCs. Receptors originate from a young woman in good health and CMV-seropositive.

The V gene is TRBV27, the J gene TRBJ2-7; TRBD2 agrees at 11 bases. The germline V gene encodes CDR1 MNHEY and CDR2 SMNVEV (reference sequence). With V trimmed by 4 bases and J by 3 bases, 8 bases remained unmatched. The CDR3 totals 16 residues. For the CDR3, the DNA is TGTGCCAGCAGTTCCCTTAGCGGGAGGGCTCTCTACGAGCAGTACTTC. As protein: CASSSLSGRALYEQYF.

The chain recombines TRBV5-6 with TRBJ2-7, with a possible D match to TRBD2 (6 bases). This CDR3 spans 19 amino acids. Germline V gives CDR1 SGHDT, CDR2 YYEEEE. The ends were cut back, 0 bases at V and 5 bases at J, with 27 bases in the middle. The CDR3 is CASSLGPTGGSSRINEQYF. The CDR3 DNA follows: TGTGCCAGCAGCTTGGGACCCACCGGGGGTAGTAGCAGAATCAACGAGCAGTACTTC.

This clone was seen a few times. The chain links TRBV13 to TRBJ2-5; D might be TRBD2 (5 bases). CDR1 PRHDT and CDR2 FYEKMQ come from the germline V gene (reference sequence). The CDR3 consists of 14 residues. V was clipped by 5 bases and J by 2 bases, with 12 bases between them. Here the CDR3 reads CASSREGRQETQYF. In nucleotides, the CDR3 is TGTGCCAGCAGCCGAGAGGGCAGGCAAGAGACCCAGTACTTC.

The rearrangement uses TRBV6-1 and TRBJ2-3; a weak D match, TRBD1 (5 bases). Germline-derived CDR1 and CDR2 are MNHNS and SASEGT. V was cut by 6 bases and J by 2 bases, with 9 bases left in between. The CDR3 extends over 13 amino acids. CDR3 residues: CASRQVSTDTQYF. The CDR3 nucleotides read TGTGCCAGCAGACAGGTTTCCACAGATACGCAGTATTTT.

The chain couples TRBV10-3 to TRBJ1-2, with a tentative D call TRBD1 (5 bases). Trimming pared 4 bases from V and 8 bases from J, leaving 17 bases between. CDR1 is ENHRY and CDR2 is SYGVKD in the germline V gene. The CDR3 totals 14 residues. The CDR3 region is CAISGSQGGSGYTF. CDR3 nucleotide sequence: TGTGCCATCAGTGGCAGTCAGGGTGGTTCGGGCTACACCTTC.

The rearrangement joins TRBV5-1 to TRBJ1-1; the D is unclear. The ends were cut back, 0 bases at V and 2 bases at J, with 2 bases in the middle. The CDR3 spans 12 residues. The germline V gene encodes CDR1 SGHRS and CDR2 YFSETQ. The CDR3 is CASSLANTEAFF. The CDR3 DNA sequence: TGCGCCAGCAGCTTGGCAAACACTGAAGCTTTCTTT.

In this sample, this clone turned up a few times. The chain uses TRBV5-6 and TRBJ2-7; TRBD1 aligns across 11 bases. The CDR3 is 13 amino acids. Trimming took 6 bases from V and 6 from J; bases not matched to a gene: 5. Germline values: CDR1 SGHDT, CDR2 YYEEEE. CDR3 residues: CASTGQGASEQYF. CDR3 bases: TGTGCCAGCACTGGACAGGGGGCGTCCGAGCAGTACTTC.

As for this clone: Given a much more abundant clone one base away, this may be a read error. CDR3 sequence: CASSPGDRMNTEAFF. The CDR3, as DNA: TGTGCCAGCAGCCCAGGGGATAGGATGAACACTGAAGCTTTCTTT. J is TRBJ1-1 and V is TRBV14; perhaps TRBD1 as D (6 bases). The germline CDR1 and CDR2 sequences are SGHDN and FVKESK. V shed 4 bases and J shed 0 bases, with 12 bases lying between them. CDR3 length equals 15 residues.

The chain couples TRBV12-5 to TRBJ1-5; D possibly corresponds to TRBD1 (5 bases). CDR1 and CDR2 from the germline V gene are LGHNT and FRNRAP. V lost 3 bases and J lost 4, with 10 bases in between. The CDR3 consists of 14 residues. The CDR3 spells CASGFLGGNQPQHF. The CDR3 DNA sequence: TGTGCTAGTGGTTTTTTGGGGGGGAATCAGCCCCAGCATTTT.

The V and J genes are TRBV5-8 and TRBJ2-5, with 9 positions matching TRBD1. V lost 4 bases and J lost 1; bases outside the gene matches: 2. The germline gives CDR1 SGHTS, CDR2 YDEGEE. The CDR3 is made up of 14 amino acids. CDR3 in amino acids: CASSEGQGQETQYF. CDR3 bases: TGTGCCAGCAGCGAGGGACAGGGCCAAGAGACCCAGTACTTC.

CDR3 nucleotides: TGTGCCAGCAGCCCACTTCGGGGGGGAATGGACTATGGCTACACCTTC. Its protein is CASSPLRGGMDYGYTF. This sequence joins TRBV7-9 and TRBJ1-2; a weak D match, TRBD1 (5 bases). V shed 5 bases and J shed 3 bases, with 19 bases lying between them. The germline V gene encodes CDR1 SEHNR and CDR2 FQNEAQ (reference sequence). This CDR3 is built from 16 residues. The complete variable domain, with remaining parts taken from reference TRBV7-9 and TRBJ1-2, reads DTGVSQNPRHKITKRGQNVTFRCDPISEHNRLYWYRQTLGQGPEFLTYFQNEAQLEKSRLLSDRFSAERPKGSFSTLEIQRTEQGDSAMYLCASSPLRGGMDYGYTFGSGTRLTVV.

The chain carries TRBV20-1 and TRBJ1-2, with 7 bases that match TRBD1. The ends lost 6 bases at V and 8 bases at J; junction bases unmatched: 6. The CDR3 sequence is 11 residues long. Germline lookup yields CDR1 DFQATT and CDR2 SNEGSKA (reference sequence). In DNA, the CDR3 is TGCAGTGCCAGGGGGGACAGAGGCTACACCTTC. Translating gives CSARGDRGYTF.

The chain joins TRBV5-1 to TRBJ2-7; 9 bases are a match to TRBD2. V lost 2 bases and J lost 0; bases outside the gene matches: 9. There are 17 residues in the CDR3. Germline CDR1 SGHRS, CDR2 YFSETQ. The chain's CDR3 is CASSLPSGKPFSYEQYF. CDR3 bases: TGCGCCAGCAGCTTACCTAGCGGGAAGCCTTTCTCCTACGAGCAGTACTTC.

The chain links TRBV4-1 to TRBJ2-7, with D perhaps TRBD1 (5 bases). With 0 bases removed from V and 6 bases from J, the gap between germline ends came to 15 bases. Germline-derived CDR1 and CDR2 are MGHRA and YSYEKL. The CDR3 contains 15 residues. CDR3 DNA sequence: TGCGCCAGCAGCCAAGATCGGTTAGGGGCGGTCGAGCAGTACTTC. Residues: CASSQDRLGAVEQYF.

This chain joins TRBV27 and TRBJ1-2; D remains ambiguous. The V end lost 3 bases, the J end lost 2 bases, and 7 bases lay between the germline ends. Germline assignment: CDR1 MNHEY and CDR2 SMNVEV (reference sequence). The CDR3 extends over 13 amino acids. This CDR3 reads CASSFRENYGYTF. In nucleotides, the CDR3 is TGTGCCAGCAGTTTTAGGGAGAACTATGGCTACACCTTC.

The rearrangement links TRBV7-9 to TRBJ1-5, with 11 bases fitting TRBD1. This CDR3 has 16 amino acids. V trimming: 5 bases; J trimming: 2 bases; junction bases outside the gene matches: 5. CDR1 and CDR2 (germline): SEHNR, FQNEAQ (reference sequence). This CDR3 is CASSGDRGFGNQPQHF. CDR3 nucleotides: TGTGCCAGCAGCGGGGACAGGGGGTTCGGCAATCAGCCCCAGCATTTT.